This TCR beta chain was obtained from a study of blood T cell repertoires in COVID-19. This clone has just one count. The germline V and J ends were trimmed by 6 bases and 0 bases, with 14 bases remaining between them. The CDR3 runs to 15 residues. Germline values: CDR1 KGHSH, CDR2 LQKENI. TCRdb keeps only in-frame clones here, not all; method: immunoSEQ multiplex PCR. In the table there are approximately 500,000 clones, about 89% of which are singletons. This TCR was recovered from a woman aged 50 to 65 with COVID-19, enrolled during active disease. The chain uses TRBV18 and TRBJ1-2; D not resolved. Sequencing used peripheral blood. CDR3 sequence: CASSPDEDSNYGYTF. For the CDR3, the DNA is TGTGCCAGCTCCCCTGACGAGGACTCTAACTATGGCTACACCTTC.